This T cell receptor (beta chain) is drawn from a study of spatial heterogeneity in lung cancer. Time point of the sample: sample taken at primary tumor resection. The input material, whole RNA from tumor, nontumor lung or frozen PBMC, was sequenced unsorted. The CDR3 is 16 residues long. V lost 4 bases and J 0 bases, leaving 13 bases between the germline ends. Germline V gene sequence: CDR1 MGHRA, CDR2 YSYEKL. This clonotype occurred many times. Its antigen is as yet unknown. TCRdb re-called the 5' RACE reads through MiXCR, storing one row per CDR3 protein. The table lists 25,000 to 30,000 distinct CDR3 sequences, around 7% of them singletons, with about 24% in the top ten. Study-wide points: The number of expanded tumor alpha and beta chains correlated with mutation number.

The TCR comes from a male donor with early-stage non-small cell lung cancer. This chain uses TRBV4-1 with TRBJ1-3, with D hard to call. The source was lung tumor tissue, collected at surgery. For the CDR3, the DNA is TGCGCCAGCAGCCCGGCGGGTCAGACCTCTGGAAACACCATATATTTT. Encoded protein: CASSPAGQTSGNTIYF.